A selection of T cell receptor beta chains follows, all from one sample in a study of blood T cells in healthy people across ages. TCRdb called the 5' RACE reads again in MiXCR, with one record for every CDR3 protein. The table lists some 800,000 distinct CDR3 sequences, around 43% of them singletons, with 15% to 25% in the top ten. Specimen: blood. Source of these receptors: a man aged 60 to 69 in good health. Both conserved end residues are part of each CDR3. Each record gives: D gene, V gene, clone size, J gene, CDR3 protein, CDR3 DNA. A D gene is named only where the DNA matches it firmly. The size of a clone is reported for some rows only, either as once, few or many, or as a class for expanded clones.

D: TRBD2; V: TRBV7-2; size: -; J: TRBJ2-1; CDR3: CASSLSPGGGTYNEQFF; DNA: TGTGCCAGCAGCTTATCTCCGGGGGGTGGCACTTACAATGAGCAGTTCTTC
D: -; V: TRBV18; size: -; J: TRBJ2-3; CDR3: CASSPELARMDTQYF; DNA: TGTGCCAGCTCACCGGAACTAGCTAGAATGGATACGCAGTATTTT
D: TRBD1; V: TRBV30; size: -; J: TRBJ2-7; CDR3: CAWSVGYWTGTYEQYF; DNA: TGTGCCTGGAGTGTAGGTTACTGGACAGGGACCTACGAGCAGTACTTC
D: -; V: TRBV25-1; size: few; J: TRBJ2-7; CDR3: CASSVGSLDEQYF; DNA: TGTGCCAGCAGTGTCGGCTCTCTCGACGAGCAGTACTTC
D: -; V: TRBV29-1; size: few; J: TRBJ2-1; CDR3: CSVDRWNEQFF; DNA: TGCAGCGTTGATAGGTGGAATGAGCAGTTCTTC
D: TRBD1; V: TRBV12-3/TRBV12-4; size: few; J: TRBJ2-4; CDR3: CASSLQGAPKNIQYF; DNA: TGTGCCAGCAGTTTACAGGGGGCGCCGAAAAACATTCAGTACTTC
D: TRBD1; V: TRBV7-9; size: few; J: TRBJ2-7; CDR3: CASSLTGAISSYEQYF; DNA: TGTGCCAGCAGCCTGACAGGGGCCATATCCTCCTACGAGCAGTACTTC
D: -; V: TRBV14; size: -; J: TRBJ1-2; CDR3: CASSQDFRLYGYTF; DNA: TGTGCCAGCAGCCAAGATTTCCGCCTCTATGGCTACACCTTC
D: TRBD2; V: TRBV7-2; size: -; J: TRBJ2-3; CDR3: CASTTRTSNTDTQYF; DNA: TGTGCCAGCACCACACGGACTAGCAACACAGATACGCAGTATTTT
D: -; V: TRBV10-3; size: few; J: TRBJ2-5; CDR3: CAISEGVAVSFETQYF; DNA: TGTGCCATCAGTGAGGGAGTAGCAGTCTCCTTTGAGACCCAGTACTTC
D: TRBD2; V: TRBV15; size: -; J: TRBJ2-5; CDR3: CATSSGGAGKETQYF; DNA: TGTGCCACCAGCAGCGGGGGGGCCGGAAAGGAGACCCAGTACTTC
D: -; V: TRBV29-1; size: -; J: TRBJ2-7; CDR3: CSTPGTDSYNEQYF; DNA: TGCAGCACACCCGGGACCGACTCCTACAATGAGCAGTACTTC
D: -; V: TRBV20-1; size: -; J: TRBJ2-7; CDR3: CSARNRDSYEQYF; DNA: TGCAGTGCCAGGAACAGGGACTCCTACGAGCAGTACTTC
D: -; V: TRBV5-1; size: -; J: TRBJ1-5; CDR3: CASSPSDSSNQPQHF; DNA: TGCGCCAGCAGCCCCTCAGACAGTAGCAATCAGCCCCAGCATTTT
D: TRBD2; V: TRBV20-1; size: few; J: TRBJ2-3; CDR3: CSATPGTSPWDTQYF; DNA: TGCAGTGCCACCCCTGGGACTAGCCCATGGGATACGCAGTATTTT
D: TRBD2; V: TRBV7-8; size: -; J: TRBJ2-3; CDR3: CASSSGCTDTQYF; DNA: TGTGCCAGCAGTAGCGGGTGCACAGATACGCAGTATTTT
D: -; V: TRBV6-5; size: -; J: TRBJ1-1; CDR3: CASSYDALGTEAFF; DNA: TGTGCCAGCAGTTACGACGCGCTCGGCACTGAAGCTTTCTTT
D: TRBD2; V: TRBV4-1; size: few; J: TRBJ2-3; CDR3: CASSQVNSGGVDTQYF; DNA: TGCGCCAGCAGCCAAGTTAATAGCGGGGGGGTCGATACGCAGTATTTT
D: TRBD1; V: TRBV7-2; size: -; J: TRBJ2-1; CDR3: CASSLEATGGYNEQFF; DNA: TGTGCCAGCAGCTTGGAAGCGACAGGGGGATACAATGAGCAGTTCTTC
D: TRBD2; V: TRBV12-3/TRBV12-4; size: many; J: TRBJ2-5; CDR3: CASSLRGGGETQYF; DNA: TGTGCCAGCAGTTTACGAGGCGGGGGGGAGACCCAGTACTTC
D: -; V: TRBV7-9; size: few; J: TRBJ2-5; CDR3: CASSLVGHRQETQYF; DNA: TGTGCCAGCAGCTTAGTAGGGCACAGACAAGAGACCCAGTACTTC
D: -; V: TRBV6-2/TRBV6-3; size: -; J: TRBJ2-5; CDR3: CASSETHLPNNEQYF; DNA: TGTGCCAGTAGCGAAACCCACCTTCCCAACAATGAGCAGTACTTC
D: -; V: TRBV5-1; size: many; J: TRBJ2-5; CDR3: CASRVGETQYF; DNA: TGTGCCAGCAGGGTTGGTGAGACCCAGTACTTC
D: TRBD1; V: TRBV10-2; size: -; J: TRBJ1-2; CDR3: CASRGNRDRDYGYTF; DNA: TGCGCCAGCAGGGGGAACCGGGACAGAGACTATGGCTACACCTTC
D: TRBD2; V: TRBV28; size: -; J: TRBJ2-7; CDR3: CASSLSLGGGRDEQYF; DNA: TGTGCCAGCAGTTTATCCCTCGGCGGGGGGCGCGACGAGCAGTACTTC
D: -; V: TRBV5-5; size: -; J: TRBJ2-3; CDR3: CASSLGSYTDTQYF; DNA: TGTGCCAGCAGCCTCGGAAGTTACACAGATACGCAGTATTTT